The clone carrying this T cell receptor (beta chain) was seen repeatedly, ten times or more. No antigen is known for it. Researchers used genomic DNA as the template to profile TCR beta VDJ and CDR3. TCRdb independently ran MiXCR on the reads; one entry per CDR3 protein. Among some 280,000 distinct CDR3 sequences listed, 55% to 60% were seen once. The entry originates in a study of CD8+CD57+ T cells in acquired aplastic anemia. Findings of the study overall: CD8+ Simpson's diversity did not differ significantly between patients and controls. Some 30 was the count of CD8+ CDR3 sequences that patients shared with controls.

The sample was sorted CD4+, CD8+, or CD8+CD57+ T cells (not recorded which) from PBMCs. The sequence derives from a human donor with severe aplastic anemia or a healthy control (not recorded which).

Here the CDR3 reads CASSLFTGTSGNNEQFF. The CDR3 DNA sequence: TGTGCCAGCAGCCTATTTACCGGGACTAGCGGGAACAATGAGCAGTTCTTC. V gene TRBV14 combines with J gene TRBJ2-1, with 13 bases aligning to TRBD2. The CDR3 consists of 17 residues. Trimming at V came to 4 bases and at J to 5 bases, leaving 8 bases not matched to a gene. Germline assignment: CDR1 SGHDN and CDR2 FVKESK.